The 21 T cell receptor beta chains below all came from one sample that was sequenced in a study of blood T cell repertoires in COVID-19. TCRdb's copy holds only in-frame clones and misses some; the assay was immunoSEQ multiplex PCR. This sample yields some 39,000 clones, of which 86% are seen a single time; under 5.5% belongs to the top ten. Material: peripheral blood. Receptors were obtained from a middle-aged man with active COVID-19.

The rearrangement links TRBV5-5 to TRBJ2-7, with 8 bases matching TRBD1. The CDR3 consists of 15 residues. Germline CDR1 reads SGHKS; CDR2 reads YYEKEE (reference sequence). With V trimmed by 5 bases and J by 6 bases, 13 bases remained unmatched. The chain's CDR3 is CASSPTGQGSGEQYF. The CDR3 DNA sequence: TGTGCCAGCAGTCCCACAGGACAGGGATCAGGCGAGCAGTACTTC.

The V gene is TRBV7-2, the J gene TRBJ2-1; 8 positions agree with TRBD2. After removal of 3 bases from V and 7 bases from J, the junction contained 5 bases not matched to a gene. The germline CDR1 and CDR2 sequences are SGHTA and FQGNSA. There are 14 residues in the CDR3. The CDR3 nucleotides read TGTGCCAGCAGCTTTAGGAGCGGGAGAAATGAGCAGTTCTTC. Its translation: CASSFRSGRNEQFF.

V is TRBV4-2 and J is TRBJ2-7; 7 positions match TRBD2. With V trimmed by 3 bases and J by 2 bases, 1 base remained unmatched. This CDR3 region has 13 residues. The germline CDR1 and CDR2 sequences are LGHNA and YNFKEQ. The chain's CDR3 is CASSQGTTYEQYF. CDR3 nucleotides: TGTGCCAGCAGCCAGGGGACTACCTACGAGCAGTACTTC.

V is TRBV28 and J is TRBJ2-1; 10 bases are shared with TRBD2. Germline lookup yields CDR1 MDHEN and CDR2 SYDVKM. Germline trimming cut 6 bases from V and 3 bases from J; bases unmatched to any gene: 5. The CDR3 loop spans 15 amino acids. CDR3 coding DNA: TGTGCCAGCAGCCTTACTAGCGGGATCTACAATGAGCAGTTCTTC. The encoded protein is CASSLTSGIYNEQFF.

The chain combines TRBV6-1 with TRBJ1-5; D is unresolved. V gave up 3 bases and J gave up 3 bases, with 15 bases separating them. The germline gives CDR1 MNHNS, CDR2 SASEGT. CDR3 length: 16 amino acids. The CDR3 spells CASSERSRRYNQPQHF. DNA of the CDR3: TGTGCCAGCAGTGAGCGCTCCAGGCGATACAATCAGCCCCAGCATTTT.

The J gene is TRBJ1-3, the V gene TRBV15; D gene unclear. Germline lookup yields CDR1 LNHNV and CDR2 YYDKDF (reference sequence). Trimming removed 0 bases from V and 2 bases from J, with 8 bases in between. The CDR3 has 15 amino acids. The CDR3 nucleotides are TGTGCCACCAGCAGAGATTGGAGGCCTGGAAACACCATATATTTT. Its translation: CATSRDWRPGNTIYF.

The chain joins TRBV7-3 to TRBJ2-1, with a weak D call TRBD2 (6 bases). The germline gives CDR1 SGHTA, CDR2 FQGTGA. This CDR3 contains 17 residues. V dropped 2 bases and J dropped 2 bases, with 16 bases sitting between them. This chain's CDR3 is CASSLRAGRFPYNEQFF. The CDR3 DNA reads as TGTGCCAGCAGCTTACGAGCGGGTAGGTTCCCCTACAATGAGCAGTTCTTC.

This CDR3 is CASSREALHF. DNA of the CDR3: TGTGCCAGTAGTCGAGAGGCCCTCCACTTT. J is TRBJ1-6 and V is TRBV19; D call uncertain. Germline V gives CDR1 LNHDA, CDR2 SQIVND (reference sequence). The CDR3 extends over 10 amino acids. Trimming left V 5 bases short and J 14 bases short, with 7 bases between.

In DNA, the CDR3 is TGTGCCAGTAGCCCTGACAGCACTAACTATGGCTACACCTTC. Its translation is CASSPDSTNYGYTF. The rearrangement uses TRBV19 and TRBJ1-2; tentative D call: TRBD1 (5 bases). Germline-derived CDR1 and CDR2 are LNHDA and SQIVND (reference sequence). Trimming stripped 6 bases from V and 0 bases from J, with 11 bases between. The CDR3 contains 14 residues.

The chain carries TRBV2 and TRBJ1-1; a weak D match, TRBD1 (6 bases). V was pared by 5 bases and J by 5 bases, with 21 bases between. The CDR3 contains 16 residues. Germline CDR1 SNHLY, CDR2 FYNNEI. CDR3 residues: CASSLETGWGITEAFF. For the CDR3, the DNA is TGTGCCAGCAGTCTTGAGACAGGCTGGGGTATAACTGAAGCTTTCTTT.

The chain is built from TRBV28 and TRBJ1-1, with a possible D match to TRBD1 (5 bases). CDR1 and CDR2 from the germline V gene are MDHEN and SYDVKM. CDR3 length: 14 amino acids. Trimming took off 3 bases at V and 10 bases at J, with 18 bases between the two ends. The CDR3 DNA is TGTGCCAGCAGTTTCACCGGGGGTTGGTCAGGAGCTTTCTTT. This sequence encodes CASSFTGGWSGAFF.

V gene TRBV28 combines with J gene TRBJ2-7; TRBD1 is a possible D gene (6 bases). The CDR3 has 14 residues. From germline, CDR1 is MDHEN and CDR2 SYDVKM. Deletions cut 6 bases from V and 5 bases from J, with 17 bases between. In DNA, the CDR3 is TGTGCCAGCAGCGCGAGGGCCAGGGGAAACGAGCAGTACTTC. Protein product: CASSARARGNEQYF.

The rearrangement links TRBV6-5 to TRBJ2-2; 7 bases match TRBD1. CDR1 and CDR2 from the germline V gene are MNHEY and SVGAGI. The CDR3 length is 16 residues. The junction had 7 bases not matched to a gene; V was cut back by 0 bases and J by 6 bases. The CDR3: CASSYSSDREAGELFF. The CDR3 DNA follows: TGTGCCAGCAGTTACTCGTCAGACAGGGAAGCCGGGGAGCTGTTTTTT.

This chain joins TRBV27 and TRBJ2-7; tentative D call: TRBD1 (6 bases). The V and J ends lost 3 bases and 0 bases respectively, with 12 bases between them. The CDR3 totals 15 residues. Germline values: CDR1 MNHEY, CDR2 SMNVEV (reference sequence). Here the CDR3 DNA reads TGTGCCAGCAGTTTGGGGGCAGGGAGCTCCTACGAGCAGTACTTC. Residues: CASSLGAGSSYEQYF.

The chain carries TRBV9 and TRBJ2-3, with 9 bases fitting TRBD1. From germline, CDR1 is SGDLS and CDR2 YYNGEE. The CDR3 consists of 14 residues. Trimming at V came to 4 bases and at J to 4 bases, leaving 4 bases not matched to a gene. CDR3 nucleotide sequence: TGTGCCAGCAGCACGGACAGGGGATCAGATACGCAGTATTTT. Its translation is CASSTDRGSDTQYF.

This CDR3 reads CASSERSGEQYF. In nucleotides, the CDR3 is TGTGCCAGCAGTGAAAGGAGTGGCGAGCAGTACTTC. The rearrangement links TRBV6-1 to TRBJ2-7; D is unclear. The length of the CDR3 is 12 residues. Germline CDR1 and CDR2: MNHNS and SASEGT. V dropped 2 bases and J dropped 6 bases, with 8 bases sitting between them.

This chain's CDR3 is CASSALTGLGEKLFF. The CDR3 nucleotides are TGTGCCAGCAGCGCATTGACAGGGTTGGGTGAAAAACTGTTTTTT. The chain links TRBV9 to TRBJ1-4, with TRBD1 matching 7 bases. Germline V gene lookup returns CDR1 SGDLS and CDR2 YYNGEE. The CDR3 contains 15 residues. After removal of 3 bases from V and 7 bases from J, the junction contained 9 bases not matched to a gene. Supplemented by reference TRBV9 and TRBJ1-4, the full variable domain reads DSGVTQTPKHLITATGQRVTLRCSPRSGDLSVYWYQQSLDQGLQFLIQYYNGEERAKGNILERFSAQQFPDLHSELNLSSLELGDSALYFCASSALTGLGEKLFFGSGTQLSVL.

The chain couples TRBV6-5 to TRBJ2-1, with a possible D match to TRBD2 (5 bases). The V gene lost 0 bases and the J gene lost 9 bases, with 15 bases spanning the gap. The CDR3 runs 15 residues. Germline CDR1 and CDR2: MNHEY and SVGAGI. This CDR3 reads CASSYSQEAYGEQFF. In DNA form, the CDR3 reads TGTGCCAGCAGTTACTCGCAGGAGGCTTATGGTGAGCAGTTCTTC.

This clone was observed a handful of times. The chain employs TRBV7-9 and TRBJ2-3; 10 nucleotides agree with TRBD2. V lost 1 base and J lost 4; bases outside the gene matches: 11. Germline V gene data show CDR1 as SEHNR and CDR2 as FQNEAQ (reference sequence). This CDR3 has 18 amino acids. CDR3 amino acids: CASSLGSGGTSAADTQYF. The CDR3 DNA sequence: TGTGCCAGCAGCTTAGGGTCAGGGGGGACTAGCGCTGCAGATACGCAGTATTTT.

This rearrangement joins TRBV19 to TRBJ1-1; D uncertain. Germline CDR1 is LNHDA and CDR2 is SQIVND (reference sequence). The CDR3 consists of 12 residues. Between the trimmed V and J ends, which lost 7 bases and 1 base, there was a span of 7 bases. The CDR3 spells CASKEPNTEAFF. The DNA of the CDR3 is TGTGCCAGTAAGGAGCCGAACACTGAAGCTTTCTTT.

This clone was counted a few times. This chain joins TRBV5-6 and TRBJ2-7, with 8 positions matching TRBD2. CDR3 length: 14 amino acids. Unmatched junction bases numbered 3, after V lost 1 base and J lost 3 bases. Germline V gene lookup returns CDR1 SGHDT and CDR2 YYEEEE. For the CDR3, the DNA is TGTGCCAGCAGCTTGACTAGCGGATACTACGAGCAGTACTTC. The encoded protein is CASSLTSGYYEQYF.